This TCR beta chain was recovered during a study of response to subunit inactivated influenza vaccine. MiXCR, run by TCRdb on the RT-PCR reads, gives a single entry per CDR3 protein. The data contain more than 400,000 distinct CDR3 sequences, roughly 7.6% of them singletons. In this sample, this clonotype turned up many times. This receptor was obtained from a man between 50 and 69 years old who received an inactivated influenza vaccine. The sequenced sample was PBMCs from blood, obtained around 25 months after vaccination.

In DNA form, the CDR3 reads TGTGCCAGCAGCTTAGAACTACTTAAAGAGACCCAGTACTTC. Translation gives CASSLELLKETQYF. The chain combines TRBV7-9 with TRBJ2-5, with no clear D. CDR1 SEHNR and CDR2 FQNEAQ come from the germline V gene (reference sequence). Trimming shortened V by 1 base and J by 3 bases, and 9 bases separated the two germline ends. This CDR3 comprises 14 residues. Full variable domain (remainder filled in from reference TRBV7-9 and TRBJ2-5): DTGVSQNPRHKITKRGQNVTFRCDPISEHNRLYWYRQTLGQGPEFLTYFQNEAQLEKSRLLSDRFSAERPKGSFSTLEIQRTEQGDSAMYLCASSLELLKETQYFGPGTRLLVL.